Listed below are T cell receptor beta chains from one sample, sequenced in a study of response to subunit inactivated influenza vaccine. From the RT-PCR reads, TCRdb called clonotypes with MiXCR, one entry per CDR3 protein. The sample yields roughly 500,000 distinct CDR3 sequences, over 25% seen once. The source material was CD4+ T cells sorted from PBMCs, sampled 5 to 6 days after vaccination. These receptors all stem from a man aged 50 to 59 who received an inactivated influenza vaccine. Each CDR3 is given with its conserved first and last residue.

TRBJ1-3 TRBV12-3/TRBV12-4 CASIKGQGLSGNTIYF
TRBJ2-7 TRBV7-8 CASSLRIVGDSYEQYF
TRBJ1-2 TRBV5-1 CASSHEGVRGTF
TRBJ2-2 TRBV3-1 CASSQSDTGELFF
TRBJ1-2 TRBV2 CASRDLNYGYTF
TRBJ2-1 TRBV7-2 CASSLVVSEKSIEQFF
TRBJ2-1 TRBV5-1 CASSLAGGQEQFF
TRBJ1-1 TRBV12-3/TRBV12-4 CASTQQRINTEAFF
TRBJ2-5 TRBV29-1 CSVAGAQETQYF
TRBJ2-1 TRBV4-3 CASSQPRGGGASNEQFF
TRBJ1-4 TRBV11-2 CASSLALNEKLFF
TRBJ2-1 TRBV12-3/TRBV12-4 CASSSGEPYNEQFF
TRBJ1-2 TRBV7-2 CASSRDRVSGAAGGYTF
TRBJ2-1 TRBV20-1 CSAPPQRGGHNEQFF
TRBJ2-1 TRBV20-1 CSATNRGLDFNEQFF
TRBJ2-3 TRBV10-3 CAIQGLPTDTQYF
TRBJ2-7 TRBV2 CASTVGNEQYF
TRBJ1-1 TRBV27 CASSARTANGGAFF
TRBJ2-3 TRBV7-9 CASHSGIDTQYF
TRBJ2-7 TRBV2 CASTDGGGPPYEQYF
TRBJ2-3 TRBV5-6 CASSLAEIRTDTQYF
TRBJ1-1 TRBV7-2 CASSLLSQGTEAFF
TRBJ2-4 TRBV24-1 CATSDSTGQSIQYF
TRBJ1-1 TRBV29-1 CSVEPDRGYINTEAFF